The 6 T cell receptor beta chains given below trace back to one sample, sequenced in a study of blood T cells in healthy people across ages (dated by TCRdb to between 2014 and 2016). The protocol used for the library was 5' RACE. Sequencing relied on an Illumina HiSeq 2500. The second PCR ran for roughly 7 to 11 cycles and used a J-beta primer mix along with a sample-barcoded 5' primer. TCRdb reworked the public reads: Q25 trimming with fastp, MiXCR clone assembly, productive beta chains retained. When rows share a CDR3 protein, they turn into one entry using the most common DNA and genes. In this sample the table shows fewer than 1,000,000 distinct CDR3 sequences, 40% to 50% of which occur a single time. Under 20% of the sample is held by the ten biggest clonotypes. The material sequenced was blood. Receptors were obtained from a man aged 55 to 69 in good health.

This clonotype showed up just a few times. This rearrangement joins TRBV28 to TRBJ2-7, with 8 positions matching TRBD2. There are 15 residues in the CDR3. The germline V gene encodes CDR1 MDHEN and CDR2 SYDVKM. J was trimmed by 5 bases and V by 11 bases; bases with no gene match: 17. The DNA of the CDR3 is TGTGCCCTTCGAGCTCCGGGACTAGAGAAGAACGAGCAGTACTTC. Amino acids: CALRAPGLEKNEQYF.

This clonotype was observed a few times. The chain uses TRBV20-1 and TRBJ1-5, with D hard to call. V dropped 3 bases and J dropped 5 bases, with 8 bases sitting between them. The germline V gene encodes CDR1 DFQATT and CDR2 SNEGSKA (reference sequence). This CDR3 contains 12 residues. The CDR3 DNA is TGCAGTGCTAGTAGGGCCGATCAGCCCCAGCATTTT. Its protein product is CSASRADQPQHF.

In its sample, this clonotype was seen a few times. The rearrangement uses TRBV4-1 and TRBJ1-2, with D possibly matching TRBD1 (5 bases). Deletions cut 5 bases from V and 0 bases from J, with 13 bases between. Per the germline V gene, CDR1 is MGHRA and CDR2 is YSYEKL. The CDR3 covers 15 residues. The CDR3 reads CASSTAGTSNYGYTF. Here the CDR3 DNA reads TGCGCCAGCAGCACAGCCGGGACTTCTAACTATGGCTACACCTTC.

This clonotype turned up a few times. This chain joins TRBV29-1 and TRBJ1-2; 8 bases align to TRBD1. The germline gives CDR1 SQVTM, CDR2 ANQGSEA. This CDR3 is built from 16 residues. After removal of 2 bases from V and 4 bases from J, the junction contained 12 bases not matched to a gene. Written as DNA, the CDR3 is TGCAGCGTTGAATATCGTGACAGGGGTTTGGGCTATGGCTACACCTTC. As protein: CSVEYRDRGLGYGYTF.

This clonotype showed up just a few times. J is TRBJ2-1 and V is TRBV4-3, with TRBD1 matching 9 bases. V shed 1 base, J shed 3 bases, and the junction held 1 base outside the gene matches. Per germline, CDR1 LGHNA and CDR2 YSLEER. The CDR3 totals 15 residues. The CDR3 region has the DNA TGCGCCAGCAGCCAAGTGACAGGGGGCTACAATGAGCAGTTCTTC. Its translation is CASSQVTGGYNEQFF.

This clonotype was seen a single time. The rearrangement uses TRBV12-3 or TRBV12-4 and TRBJ2-1, with 8 bases that match TRBD2. The CDR3 has 12 residues. The ends lost 6 bases at V and 12 bases at J; junction bases unmatched: 7. CDR3 DNA sequence: TGTGCCAGCAGACGCCTAGCGGGCGCGCAGTTCTTC. It codes for CASRRLAGAQFF.